The source of this T cell receptor (beta chain) is a study of tumor-infiltrating lymphocytes in localized non-small cell lung cancer. V shed 1 base and J shed 5 bases, with 5 bases lying between them. This CDR3 has 12 residues. From germline, CDR1 is LNHDA and CDR2 SQIVND (reference sequence). Assay: immunoSEQ multiplex PCR; the TCRdb copy retains only in-frame clones and omits some. The repertoire holds tens of thousands of clones, with approximately 85% as singletons. The TCR sequence derives from a human donor with non-small cell lung cancer. What was sequenced was lung tumor tissue. The chain combines TRBV19 with TRBJ2-5; no clear D gene. The CDR3 loop is CASSIGVETQYF. The CDR3 region has the DNA TGTGCCAGTAGTATAGGGGTGGAGACCCAGTACTTC.